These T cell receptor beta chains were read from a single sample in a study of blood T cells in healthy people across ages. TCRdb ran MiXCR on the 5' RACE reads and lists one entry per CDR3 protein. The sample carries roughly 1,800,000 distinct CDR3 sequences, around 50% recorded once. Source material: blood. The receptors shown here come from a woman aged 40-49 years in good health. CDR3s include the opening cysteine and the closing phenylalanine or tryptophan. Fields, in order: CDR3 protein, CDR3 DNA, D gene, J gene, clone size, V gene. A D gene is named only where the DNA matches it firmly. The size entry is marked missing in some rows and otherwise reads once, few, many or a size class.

CDR3 protein: CASSKEWGEETQYF; CDR3 DNA: TGTGCCAGCAGTAAAGAGTGGGGAGAAGAGACCCAGTACTTC; D gene: -; J gene: TRBJ2-5; clone size: few; V gene: TRBV6-4
CDR3 protein: CASSLHGGSYGYTF; CDR3 DNA: TGTGCCAGCAGTTTACATGGAGGATCCTATGGCTACACCTTC; D gene: -; J gene: TRBJ1-2; clone size: -; V gene: TRBV28
CDR3 protein: CSARGPASGGFTDTQYF; CDR3 DNA: TGCAGTGCTAGAGGTCCAGCTAGCGGGGGATTCACAGATACGCAGTATTTT; D gene: TRBD2; J gene: TRBJ2-3; clone size: few; V gene: TRBV20-1
CDR3 protein: CSARDQALTDTQYF; CDR3 DNA: TGCAGTGCTAGAGATCAGGCCCTCACGGATACGCAGTATTTT; D gene: -; J gene: TRBJ2-3; clone size: -; V gene: TRBV20-1
CDR3 protein: CASRPPGLAITDNEQFF; CDR3 DNA: TGTGCCAGCAGGCCCCCGGGACTAGCTATCACGGACAATGAGCAGTTCTTC; D gene: TRBD2; J gene: TRBJ2-1; clone size: once; V gene: TRBV6-2/TRBV6-3
CDR3 protein: CASSGQGWGQETQYF; CDR3 DNA: TGTGCCAGCAGCGGACAGGGGTGGGGTCAAGAGACCCAGTACTTC; D gene: TRBD1; J gene: TRBJ2-5; clone size: few; V gene: TRBV7-9
CDR3 protein: CAIAEDSDTYNSPLHF; CDR3 DNA: TGTGCCATTGCCGAGGACTCCGACACCTATAATTCACCCCTCCACTTT; D gene: -; J gene: TRBJ1-6; clone size: -; V gene: TRBV6-1
CDR3 protein: CATSRIRGGGTDTQYF; CDR3 DNA: TGTGCCACCAGCAGGATTAGAGGGGGGGGTACAGATACGCAGTATTTT; D gene: -; J gene: TRBJ2-3; clone size: once; V gene: TRBV15
CDR3 protein: CASSYSLAGGLADTQYF; CDR3 DNA: TGTGCCAGCAGTTACTCACTAGCGGGGGGGCTCGCAGATACGCAGTATTTT; D gene: TRBD2; J gene: TRBJ2-3; clone size: few; V gene: TRBV6-6
CDR3 protein: CSALRSTGYTF; CDR3 DNA: TGCAGCGCCCTGAGGAGCACTGGCTACACCTTC; D gene: -; J gene: TRBJ1-2; clone size: few; V gene: TRBV29-1
CDR3 protein: CASRNDSVYNEQFF; CDR3 DNA: TGTGCCAGCAGGAACGACAGTGTCTACAATGAGCAGTTCTTC; D gene: -; J gene: TRBJ2-1; clone size: -; V gene: TRBV28
CDR3 protein: CASFSQWGYTF; CDR3 DNA: TGTGCCAGCTTCTCTCAGTGGGGCTACACCTTC; D gene: -; J gene: TRBJ1-2; clone size: -; V gene: TRBV6-5
CDR3 protein: CASSFHPGSYGYTF; CDR3 DNA: TGTGCCAGCAGTTTTCATCCAGGGTCATATGGCTACACCTTC; D gene: -; J gene: TRBJ1-2; clone size: -; V gene: TRBV12-3/TRBV12-4
CDR3 protein: CASSFRDSDNQPQHF; CDR3 DNA: TGTGCCAGCAGCTTCCGGGACAGTGACAATCAGCCCCAGCATTTT; D gene: TRBD1; J gene: TRBJ1-5; clone size: once; V gene: TRBV7-2
CDR3 protein: CASSLPVAKNIQYF; CDR3 DNA: TGTGCCAGCAGCTTACCTGTAGCCAAAAACATTCAGTACTTC; D gene: -; J gene: TRBJ2-4; clone size: -; V gene: TRBV7-9
CDR3 protein: CASSHRDRGHYEQYF; CDR3 DNA: TGTGCCAGCAGCCACCGGGACAGGGGGCACTACGAGCAGTACTTC; D gene: TRBD1; J gene: TRBJ2-7; clone size: few; V gene: TRBV7-2
CDR3 protein: CASSLAFEGNYGYTF; CDR3 DNA: TGTGCCAGCAGCTTGGCCTTCGAGGGGAATTATGGCTACACCTTC; D gene: -; J gene: TRBJ1-2; clone size: -; V gene: TRBV5-6
CDR3 protein: CASGRGEQFF; CDR3 DNA: TGTGCCAGCGGGCGAGGTGAGCAGTTCTTC; D gene: -; J gene: TRBJ2-1; clone size: few; V gene: TRBV2
CDR3 protein: CASSSTSKSHEQYF; CDR3 DNA: TGTGCCAGCAGCTCGACTAGTAAGTCCCACGAGCAGTACTTC; D gene: -; J gene: TRBJ2-7; clone size: -; V gene: TRBV27
CDR3 protein: CASRQPDSNEQFF; CDR3 DNA: TGTGCCAGCAGGCAACCGGACAGCAATGAGCAGTTCTTC; D gene: -; J gene: TRBJ2-1; clone size: -; V gene: TRBV12-3/TRBV12-4
CDR3 protein: CASSLSSGGAKNIQYF; CDR3 DNA: TGTGCCAGCAGCCTATCGTCGGGGGGCGCTAAAAACATTCAGTACTTC; D gene: -; J gene: TRBJ2-4; clone size: once; V gene: TRBV7-9
CDR3 protein: CASSLVSFSYEQYF; CDR3 DNA: TGTGCCAGCAGCTTAGTATCTTTTTCCTACGAGCAGTACTTC; D gene: -; J gene: TRBJ2-7; clone size: few; V gene: TRBV7-2
CDR3 protein: CASSGVNEQYF; CDR3 DNA: TGTGCCAGCAGTGGGGTCAACGAGCAGTACTTC; D gene: -; J gene: TRBJ2-7; clone size: -; V gene: TRBV12-3/TRBV12-4
CDR3 protein: CASSLESSAGGAVYGYTF; CDR3 DNA: TGTGCCAGCAGCTTGGAAAGTTCCGCAGGGGGCGCGGTCTATGGCTACACCTTC; D gene: TRBD1; J gene: TRBJ1-2; clone size: -; V gene: TRBV5-6
CDR3 protein: CASSDGPPPTIQETQYF; CDR3 DNA: TGTGCCAGCAGTGATGGACCTCCTCCGACTATCCAAGAGACCCAGTACTTC; D gene: -; J gene: TRBJ2-5; clone size: -; V gene: TRBV6-1
CDR3 protein: CSVDNKGVPNYGYTF; CDR3 DNA: TGCAGCGTTGACAACAAGGGAGTGCCTAACTATGGCTACACCTTC; D gene: -; J gene: TRBJ1-2; clone size: -; V gene: TRBV29-1
CDR3 protein: CASSSVITDTQYF; CDR3 DNA: TGTGCCAGCAGTAGCGTAATCACAGATACGCAGTATTTT; D gene: -; J gene: TRBJ2-3; clone size: -; V gene: TRBV28